A selection of T cell receptor beta chains follows, all from one sample in a study of blood T cell repertoires in COVID-19. Profiled with immunoSEQ multiplex PCR; TCRdb holds only in-frame clones, not every one. The repertoire holds about 380,000 clones, with 88% as singletons. The sample consisted of PBMCs or T cells enriched from blood (not recorded which). Source of these receptors: a woman between 18 and 30 years old who had recovered from COVID-19. The CDR3 runs from the conserved cysteine through the conserved F or W. Each record gives: clone size, V gene, J gene, D gene, CDR3 protein, CDR3 DNA. D genes are given only for firm matches. Expanded clones get a size class; other rows say once, few or many, or leave the size out.

.	TRBV7-5	TRBJ2-7	.	CARRPRERGSYEQYF	TGTGCCAGAAGACCACGCGAGCGGGGGAGTTACGAGCAGTACTTC
.	TRBV19	TRBJ1-1	.	CASSIQGWNTEAFF	TGTGCCAGTAGTATCCAGGGATGGAACACTGAAGCTTTCTTT
.	TRBV10-2	TRBJ2-5	TRBD2	CASSPRTSGGRNQYF	TGCGCCAGCAGCCCGAGGACTAGCGGGGGGAGGAACCAGTACTTC
.	TRBV7-9	TRBJ1-1	.	CASSFDAGNTEAFF	TGTGCCAGCAGTTTCGATGCAGGAAACACTGAAGCTTTCTTT
.	TRBV27	TRBJ2-2	.	CASSFSGANTGELFF	TGTGCCAGCAGTTTCTCAGGGGCGAACACCGGGGAGCTGTTTTTT
.	TRBV6-5	TRBJ1-5	TRBD1	CATKVTGTFNQPQHF	TGTGCCACCAAAGTGACAGGGACATTCAATCAGCCCCAGCATTTT
.	TRBV7-6	TRBJ2-4	TRBD1	CASSLQQGLVQNIQYF	TGTGCCAGCAGCCTCCAACAGGGGTTGGTCCAAAACATTCAGTACTTC
.	TRBV27	TRBJ2-2	.	CASSLAETGELFF	TGTGCCAGCAGCCTCGCCGAGACCGGGGAGCTGTTTTTT
.	TRBV24-1	TRBJ2-3	TRBD1	CATRGQGEADTQYF	TGTGCCACCAGAGGACAGGGAGAAGCGGATACGCAGTATTTT
.	TRBV4-3	TRBJ2-1	.	CASSQDRGGLPRDEQFF	TGCGCCAGCAGCCAAGATCGCGGCGGGTTACCTCGCGATGAGCAGTTCTTC
.	TRBV13	TRBJ2-2	.	CASSSPGAGVTGELFF	TGTGCCAGCAGCTCTCCCGGGGCAGGGGTCACCGGGGAGCTGTTTTTT
.	TRBV13	TRBJ2-5	.	CASSKRDIESQYF	TGTGCCAGCAGTAAACGGGACATTGAAAGTCAGTACTTC
.	TRBV19	TRBJ1-4	.	CASSAGLPGEKLFF	TGTGCCAGTAGTGCGGGACTCCCCGGCGAAAAACTGTTTTTT
.	TRBV3-1/TRBV3-2	TRBJ1-2	TRBD1	CASSQAGQKEAGLHTF	TGTGCCAGCAGCCAAGCGGGACAGAAAGAGGCCGGCTTACACACCTTC
.	TRBV5-1	TRBJ2-1	TRBD2	CASSVSGGALSEQFF	TGCGCCAGCAGCGTCAGCGGGGGGGCCCTGAGTGAGCAGTTCTTC
.	TRBV27	TRBJ1-1	TRBD1	CASSPTGELEAFF	TGTGCCAGCAGTCCGACAGGGGAACTTGAAGCTTTCTTT
few	TRBV5-4	TRBJ1-2	TRBD1	CASSHQVDRGNYGYTF	TGTGCCAGCAGCCATCAGGTAGACAGGGGGAACTATGGCTACACCTTC
.	TRBV7-3	TRBJ2-2	.	CASSLSIGELFF	TGTGCCAGCAGCTTAAGTATCGGGGAGCTGTTTTTT
.	TRBV19	TRBJ1-2	TRBD1	CASSSGQGGTNYGYTF	TGTGCCAGTAGTAGCGGACAGGGGGGGACTAACTATGGCTACACCTTC
.	TRBV19	TRBJ1-1	.	CASRRMRTTEAFF	TGTGCCAGTAGGAGAATGAGAACCACTGAAGCTTTCTTT
once	TRBV9	TRBJ1-3	.	CASSAEGTGYRSGNTIYF	TGTGCCAGCAGCGCCGAGGGAACAGGGTATCGGTCTGGAAACACCATATATTTT
.	TRBV11-2	TRBJ2-7	TRBD1	CASSSSTGELVDEQYF	TGTGCCAGCAGCTCTTCAACAGGGGAACTCGTGGACGAGCAGTACTTC
.	TRBV6-5	TRBJ2-5	TRBD1	CASYETGGRETQYF	TGTGCCAGCTACGAAACAGGGGGCAGGGAGACCCAGTACTTC
.	TRBV7-9	TRBJ1-4	.	CASSLAQSGEKLFF	TGTGCCAGCAGCTTAGCACAGAGTGGTGAAAAACTGTTTTTT
.	TRBV12-5	TRBJ2-1	.	CASGPYNEQFF	TGTGCTAGTGGTCCTTACAATGAGCAGTTCTTC
.	TRBV5-6	TRBJ2-5	TRBD2	CASSLILAGWETQYF	TGTGCCAGCAGCTTGATACTAGCGGGCTGGGAGACCCAGTACTTC
.	TRBV28	TRBJ1-1	.	CASSLGQSKEAFF	TGTGCCAGCAGTTTAGGGCAGTCGAAGGAAGCTTTCTTT
.	TRBV12-5	TRBJ1-1	.	CASGRTLNTEAFF	TGTGCTAGTGGTCGGACATTGAACACTGAAGCTTTCTTT
once	TRBV5-1	TRBJ2-7	.	CASSLTTGSYEQYF	TGCGCCAGCAGCTTAACCACCGGCTCCTACGAGCAGTACTTC
.	TRBV6-2/TRBV6-3	TRBJ2-2	TRBD1	CASSSDRGNTGELFF	TGTGCCAGCAGTTCGGACAGGGGGAACACCGGGGAGCTGTTTTTT
.	TRBV5-1	TRBJ1-3	TRBD1	CASSYGQGSGDTIYF	TGCGCCAGCAGCTACGGACAGGGGAGTGGAGACACCATATATTTT
.	TRBV18	TRBJ1-2	.	CASSPPYRWGGYTF	TGTGCCAGCTCACCACCGTATAGGTGGGGCGGCTACACCTTC
.	TRBV5-5	TRBJ2-2	TRBD1	CASSLGQGNTGELFF	TGTGCCAGCAGCTTAGGACAGGGGAACACCGGGGAGCTGTTTTTT
.	TRBV6-5	TRBJ2-2	TRBD1	CATTGVLATGELFF	TGTGCCACTACAGGGGTTTTGGCGACCGGGGAGCTGTTTTTT
.	TRBV5-4	TRBJ2-3	TRBD2	CASSYPAGGTTDTQYF	TGTGCCAGCAGCTACCCAGCGGGGGGCACCACAGATACGCAGTATTTT
few	TRBV5-6	TRBJ1-2	.	CASSPNGGSYYGYTF	TGTGCCAGCAGCCCGAATGGAGGCTCCTACTATGGCTACACCTTC
.	TRBV5-6	TRBJ1-1	.	CASSLASGNTEAFF	TGTGCCAGCAGCTTGGCATCGGGGAACACTGAAGCTTTCTTT
once	TRBV7-6	TRBJ2-3	TRBD2	CASSWPTGLRGGLNTDTQYF	TGTGCCAGCAGCTGGCCGACGGGGTTGCGGGGGGGCCTGAACACAGATACGCAGTATTTT
.	TRBV5-1	TRBJ1-6	.	CASSPEAGVVSPLHF	TGCGCCAGCAGCCCAGAGGCAGGGGTGGTTTCACCCCTCCACTTT
.	TRBV19	TRBJ2-5	.	CASSIWRAGQETQYF	TGTGCCAGTAGTATATGGCGAGCGGGCCAAGAGACCCAGTACTTC
.	TRBV28	TRBJ2-7	.	CASSLYPGSYEQYF	TGTGCCAGCAGTTTATATCCAGGGTCCTACGAGCAGTACTTC
.	TRBV7-9	TRBJ1-2	TRBD1	CASSFSDRANYGYTF	TGTGCCAGCAGCTTTTCGGACAGGGCGAACTATGGCTACACCTTC
.	TRBV20-1	TRBJ1-2	TRBD1	CSASRDRVGYGYTF	TGCAGTGCTAGTCGGGACAGGGTGGGGTATGGCTACACCTTC
.	TRBV11-1	TRBJ2-7	.	CASSSYGSSYEQYF	TGTGCCAGCAGCTCGTATGGGAGCTCCTACGAGCAGTACTTC
.	TRBV18	TRBJ1-1	.	CASSLRQGTEAFF	TGTGCCAGCTCACTCCGTCAGGGCACTGAAGCTTTCTTT
.	TRBV9	TRBJ1-2	.	CASSRRDPREGGYTF	TGTGCCAGCAGCCGAAGAGACCCCAGGGAGGGCGGCTACACCTTC
once	TRBV30	TRBJ2-3	.	CAWSVPTSRGFTDTQYF	TGTGCCTGGAGTGTACCCACTTCCAGGGGCTTCACAGATACGCAGTATTTT
.	TRBV5-4	TRBJ1-2	TRBD1	CASSLRGQGFGYTF	TGTGCCAGCAGCTTGAGGGGACAGGGATTTGGCTACACCTTC
.	TRBV27	TRBJ1-2	TRBD1	CASSFGQGIEYGYTF	TGTGCCAGCAGTTTCGGACAGGGGATTGAGTATGGCTACACCTTC
.	TRBV10-2	TRBJ1-4	.	CASIAGIGTNEKLFF	TGCGCCAGCATCGCAGGGATCGGAACTAATGAAAAACTGTTTTTT
once	TRBV4-1	TRBJ2-5	TRBD1	CASSLRDSQETQYF	TGCGCCAGCAGCCTACGGGACAGCCAAGAGACCCAGTACTTC
.	TRBV19	TRBJ1-5	TRBD1	CASSVWDSGNQPQHF	TGTGCCAGTAGTGTTTGGGACAGTGGGAATCAGCCCCAGCATTTT
once	TRBV9	TRBJ1-5	.	CASSVAGGPQHF	TGTGCCAGCAGCGTAGCGGGGGGGCCCCAGCATTTT
.	TRBV7-2	TRBJ2-1	TRBD2	CASSFTSGVFNEQFF	TGTGCCAGCAGCTTCACTAGCGGGGTTTTTAATGAGCAGTTCTTC
.	TRBV30	TRBJ2-7	.	CAWNSAGLYYEQYF	TGTGCCTGGAATTCGGCAGGTCTTTACTACGAGCAGTACTTC
few	TRBV27	TRBJ2-3	TRBD2	CASSWTSGGSDTQYF	TGTGCCAGCAGTTGGACTAGCGGGGGGTCAGATACGCAGTATTTT
.	TRBV5-5	TRBJ2-1	.	CASSTVPDRDFYNEQFF	TGTGCCAGCAGCACAGTTCCCGACAGGGACTTTTACAATGAGCAGTTCTTC
.	TRBV6-5	TRBJ2-5	TRBD1	CASRGRTGQETQYF	TGTGCCAGCAGGGGTCGGACAGGGCAAGAGACCCAGTACTTC